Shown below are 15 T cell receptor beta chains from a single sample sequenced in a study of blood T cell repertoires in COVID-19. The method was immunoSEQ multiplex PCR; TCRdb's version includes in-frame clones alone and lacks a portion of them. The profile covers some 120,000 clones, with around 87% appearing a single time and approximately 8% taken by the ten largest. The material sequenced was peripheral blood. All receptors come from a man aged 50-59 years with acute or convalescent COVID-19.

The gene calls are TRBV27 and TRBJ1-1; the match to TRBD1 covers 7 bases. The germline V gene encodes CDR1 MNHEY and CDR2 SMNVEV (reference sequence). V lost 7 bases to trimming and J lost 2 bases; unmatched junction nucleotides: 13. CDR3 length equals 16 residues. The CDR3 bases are TGTGCCAGCACCCCTAGAGGGACAGCTGGAAACACTGAAGCTTTCTTT. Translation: CASTPRGTAGNTEAFF.

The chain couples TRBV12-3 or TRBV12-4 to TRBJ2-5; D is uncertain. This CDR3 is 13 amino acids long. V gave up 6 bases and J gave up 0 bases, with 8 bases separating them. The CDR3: CASRLTHQETQYF. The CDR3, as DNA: TGTGCCAGCAGACTGACACACCAAGAGACCCAGTACTTC.

The CDR3 loop is CASSFQTSGEQYF. CDR3 bases: TGTGCCAGCAGTTTTCAGACATCCGGCGAGCAGTACTTC. This rearrangement joins TRBV27 to TRBJ2-7; unclear D gene. V was clipped by 3 bases and J by 6 bases, with 12 bases between them. Germline loops: CDR1 MNHEY, CDR2 SMNVEV (reference sequence). The CDR3 length is 13 residues.

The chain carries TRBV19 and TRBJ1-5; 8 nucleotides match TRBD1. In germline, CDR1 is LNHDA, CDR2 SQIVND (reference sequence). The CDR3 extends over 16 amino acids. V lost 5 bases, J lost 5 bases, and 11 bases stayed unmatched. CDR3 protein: CASSAKPGQAYQPQHF. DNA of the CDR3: TGTGCCAGTAGTGCAAAACCGGGACAGGCCTATCAGCCCCAGCATTTT.

The CDR3 is CASSPAQGYEQYF. The CDR3 nucleotides read TGTGCCAGCAGCCCCGCGCAGGGCTACGAGCAGTACTTC. The chain couples TRBV7-9 to TRBJ2-7, with a weak D call TRBD1 (5 bases). Germline V lookup: CDR1 SEHNR, CDR2 FQNEAQ (reference sequence). Trimming cost V 5 bases and J 3 bases, with 11 bases left between them. The CDR3 spans 13 residues.

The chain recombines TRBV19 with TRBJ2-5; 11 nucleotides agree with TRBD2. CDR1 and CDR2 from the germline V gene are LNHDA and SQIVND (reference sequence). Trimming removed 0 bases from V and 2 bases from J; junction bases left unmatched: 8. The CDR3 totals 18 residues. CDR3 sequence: CASSIEFGTSGSQETQYF. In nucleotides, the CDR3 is TGTGCCAGTAGTATAGAGTTCGGAACTAGCGGGAGTCAAGAGACCCAGTACTTC.

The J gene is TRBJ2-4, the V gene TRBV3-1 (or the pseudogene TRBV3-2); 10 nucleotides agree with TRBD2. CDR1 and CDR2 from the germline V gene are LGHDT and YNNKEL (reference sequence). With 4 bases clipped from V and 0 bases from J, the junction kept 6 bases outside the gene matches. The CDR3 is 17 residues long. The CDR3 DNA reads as TGTGCCAGCAGCCCCACACTAGCGGGGCTAGCCAAAAACATTCAGTACTTC. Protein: CASSPTLAGLAKNIQYF.

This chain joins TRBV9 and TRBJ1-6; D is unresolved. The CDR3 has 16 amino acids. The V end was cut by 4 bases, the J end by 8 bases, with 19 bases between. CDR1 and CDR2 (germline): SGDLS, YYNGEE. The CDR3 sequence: CASSPPGRNSDSPLHF. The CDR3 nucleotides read TGTGCCAGCAGCCCCCCCGGACGTAATAGCGATTCACCCCTCCACTTT.

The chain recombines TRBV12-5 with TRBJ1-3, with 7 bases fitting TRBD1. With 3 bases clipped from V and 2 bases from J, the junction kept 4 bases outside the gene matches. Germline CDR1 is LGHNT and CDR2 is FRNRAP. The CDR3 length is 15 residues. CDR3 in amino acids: CASGLDRETGNTIYF. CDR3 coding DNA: TGTGCTAGTGGTTTAGACAGGGAAACTGGAAACACCATATATTTT.

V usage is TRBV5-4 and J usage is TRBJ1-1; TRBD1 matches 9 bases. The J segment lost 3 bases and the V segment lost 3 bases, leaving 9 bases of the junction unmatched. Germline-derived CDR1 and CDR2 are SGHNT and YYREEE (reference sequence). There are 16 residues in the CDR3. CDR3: CASSWGARDRDTEAFF. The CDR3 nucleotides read TGTGCCAGCAGCTGGGGGGCCCGGGACAGGGACACTGAAGCTTTCTTT.

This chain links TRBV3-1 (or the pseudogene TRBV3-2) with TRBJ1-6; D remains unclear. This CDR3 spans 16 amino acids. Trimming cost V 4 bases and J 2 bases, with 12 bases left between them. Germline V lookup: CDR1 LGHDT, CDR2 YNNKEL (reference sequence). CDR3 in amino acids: CASSLRSLAYNSPLHF. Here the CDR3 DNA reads TGTGCCAGCAGCCTCCGTAGTTTAGCCTATAATTCACCCCTCCACTTT.

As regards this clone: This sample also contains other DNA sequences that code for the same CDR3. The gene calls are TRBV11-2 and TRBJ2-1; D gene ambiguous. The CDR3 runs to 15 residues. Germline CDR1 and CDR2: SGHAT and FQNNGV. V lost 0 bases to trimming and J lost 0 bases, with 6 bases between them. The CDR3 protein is CASSLERSSYNEQFF. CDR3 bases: TGTGCCAGCAGCTTAGAGCGTAGCTCCTACAATGAGCAGTTCTTC.

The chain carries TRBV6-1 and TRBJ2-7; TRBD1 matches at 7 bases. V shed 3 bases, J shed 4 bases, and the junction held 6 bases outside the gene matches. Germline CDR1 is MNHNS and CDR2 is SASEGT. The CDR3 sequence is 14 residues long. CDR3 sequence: CASSEGQIRYEQYF. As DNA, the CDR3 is TGTGCCAGCAGTGAGGGACAGATCCGGTACGAGCAGTACTTC.

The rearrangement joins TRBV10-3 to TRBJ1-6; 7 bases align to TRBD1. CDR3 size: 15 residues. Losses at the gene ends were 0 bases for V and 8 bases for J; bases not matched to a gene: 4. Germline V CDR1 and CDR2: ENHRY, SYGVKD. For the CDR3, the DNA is TGTGCCATCAGTGAGTCTGCAGGGGGATATTCACCCCTCCACTTT. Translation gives CAISESAGGYSPLHF.

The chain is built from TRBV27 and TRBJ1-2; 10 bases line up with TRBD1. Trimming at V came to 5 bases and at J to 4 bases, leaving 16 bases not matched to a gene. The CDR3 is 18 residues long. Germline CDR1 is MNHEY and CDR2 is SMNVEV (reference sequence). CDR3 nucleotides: TGTGCCAGCAGTGACCACCGGGACAGGGGCGCGGAGGCCTATGGCTACACCTTC. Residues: CASSDHRDRGAEAYGYTF.